Listed here are 22 T cell receptor beta chains from one sample, sequenced in a study of T-cell memory formation after mild COVID-19. From the 5' RACE reads, TCRdb called clonotypes with MiXCR, one entry per CDR3 protein. The table shows fewer than 350,000 distinct CDR3 sequences, with under 20% occurring only once. Sample: PBMCs or a T cell subset sorted from them (not recorded which). These receptors were taken from a man aged 18 to 30 who had mild COVID-19 (a few samples of this study predate the infection). Cell type and time point are not known.

The chain has TRBV10-3 and TRBJ1-1, with 7 positions matching TRBD1. This CDR3 contains 15 residues. CDR1 is ENHRY and CDR2 is SYGVKD in the germline V gene. The junction had 8 bases not matched to a gene; V was cut back by 4 bases and J by 3 bases. The CDR3, as DNA: TGTGCCATCAGTGGACAGGGAAAGCGGGACACTGAAGCTTTCTTT. The encoded protein is CAISGQGKRDTEAFF.

The V call is TRBV11-3, the J call TRBJ2-4; D is undetermined. CDR1 is SGHNT and CDR2 is YENEEA in the germline V gene. This CDR3 is built from 12 residues. V was pared by 2 bases and J by 9 bases, with 8 bases between. In DNA form, the CDR3 reads TGTGCCAGCAGCTTACCGATGGGCATTCAGTACTTC. This encodes CASSLPMGIQYF.

This rearrangement joins TRBV4-3 to TRBJ2-7; D unclear. CDR1 is LGHNA and CDR2 is YSLEER in the germline V gene. Trimming pared 1 base from V and 4 bases from J, leaving 11 bases between. The CDR3 runs 14 residues. As DNA, the CDR3 is TGCGCCAGCAGCCAAGGAGAGTTCGGATACGAGCAGTACTTC. Translating gives CASSQGEFGYEQYF.

This clonotype has more than one count but fewer than ten. The CDR3 protein is CASSQEENEKLFF. The CDR3 DNA reads as TGCGCCAGCAGCCAAGAAGAGAATGAAAAACTGTTTTTT. This chain connects TRBV4-3 to TRBJ1-4, with unresolved D. The CDR3 has 13 amino acids. Germline lookup yields CDR1 LGHNA and CDR2 YSLEER. Trimming removed 0 bases at V and 5 bases at J, with 4 bases between.

This clonotype came up a few times. The CDR3 DNA sequence: TGTGCCAGCAGCCGAGGGACCAGGGTTTCGGAGCAGTTCTTC. Protein product: CASSRGTRVSEQFF. This rearrangement joins TRBV7-2 to TRBJ2-1; D is possibly TRBD1 or TRBD2 (5 bases each). V gave up 5 bases and J gave up 10 bases, with 18 bases separating them. Per germline, CDR1 SGHTA and CDR2 FQGNSA. The CDR3 spans 14 residues.

The chain combines TRBV7-2 with TRBJ2-7, with TRBD2 matching over 8 bases. The germline V gene encodes CDR1 SGHTA and CDR2 FQGNSA. This CDR3 comprises 13 residues. J lost 6 bases, V lost 5 bases, and 6 bases had no gene match. The CDR3 DNA reads as TGTGCCAGCAGCACTCGCGGGGGGTTCGAGCAGTACGTC. It is translated as CASSTRGGFEQYV.

This clonotype was seen only a few times. The CDR3 DNA follows: TGTGCCAGCAGCTTAGGTTTAGGGACCCCCCCCCAGTACTTC. It specifies CASSLGLGTPPQYF. V and J are TRBV11-3 and TRBJ2-5; perhaps D is TRBD1 or TRBD2 (5 bases each). Trimming took 1 base from V and 9 from J, leaving 15 bases between them. CDR3 length equals 14 residues. Germline lookup yields CDR1 SGHNT and CDR2 YENEEA.

This rearrangement joins TRBV7-2 to TRBJ2-4; possibly TRBD1 for D (6 bases). V was cut by 1 base and J by 8 bases, with 15 bases left in between. The CDR3 length is 15 residues. Per germline, CDR1 SGHTA and CDR2 FQGNSA. The CDR3 loop is CASSLVPRGQDIQYF. CDR3 bases: TGTGCCAGCAGCTTAGTCCCCAGGGGTCAGGACATTCAGTACTTC.

V gene TRBV7-9 combines with J gene TRBJ1-1; the D gene is possibly TRBD1 (5 bases). V was cut by 2 bases and J by 5 bases, with 12 bases left in between. CDR1 is SEHNR and CDR2 is FQNEAQ in the germline V gene (reference sequence). The CDR3 extends over 14 amino acids. Here the CDR3 reads CASSLTGWGTEAFF. In nucleotides, the CDR3 is TGTGCCAGCAGCTTAACGGGTTGGGGGACTGAAGCTTTCTTT.

Comment on this clonotype: The germline gene is not matched at one end of the junction; a read error may be the cause. The V gene is TRBV15, the J gene TRBJ2-2, with 11 bases that match TRBD1. CDR3 size: 18 residues. Germline CDR1 LNHNV, CDR2 YYDKDF (reference sequence). DNA for the CDR3: TGTGCCACCTGCAGATCCTACCCCGGACAGGGGGCCACCGGGGAGCTGTTTTTT. Translation gives CATCRSYPGQGATGELFF.

The CDR3 DNA reads TGTGCCAGCTCACCCAGACAGGACCCCTCTGGAAACACCATATATTTT. It encodes CASSPRQDPSGNTIYF. V usage is TRBV18 and J usage is TRBJ1-3; D perhaps matches TRBD1 (6 bases). CDR3 length: 16 amino acids. Germline-derived CDR1 and CDR2 are KGHSH and LQKENI. Trimming removed 3 bases at V and 0 bases at J, with 12 bases between.

V gene TRBV12-3 or TRBV12-4 combines with J gene TRBJ2-1; 8 positions match TRBD2. The CDR3 contains 15 residues. The trim removed 5 bases at V and 7 bases at J, leaving 10 bases unmatched. This CDR3 reads CASSTRGGPGNEQFF. As DNA, the CDR3 is TGTGCCAGCAGTACTCGGGGGGGCCCGGGGAATGAGCAGTTCTTC.

J is TRBJ1-1 and V is TRBV24-1; 9 bases are shared with TRBD1. From germline, CDR1 is KGHDR and CDR2 SFDVKD. V shed 0 bases and J 11 bases; nucleotides not matched to a gene: 6. CDR3 length: 14 amino acids. In DNA, the CDR3 is TGTGCCACCAGTGATTTGCGGACAGGGGCTGGGGCTTTCTTT. Its protein is CATSDLRTGAGAFF.

V and J are TRBV3-1 and TRBJ1-6, with D hard to call. The length of the CDR3 is 13 residues. Trimming pared 0 bases from V and 7 bases from J, leaving 4 bases between. The germline CDR1 and CDR2 sequences are LGHDT and YNNKEL (reference sequence). The DNA for the CDR3 is TGTGCCAGCAGCCAAGACCACAATTCACCCCTCCACTTT. Amino acid sequence: CASSQDHNSPLHF.

The V and J genes are TRBV25-1 and TRBJ1-1; D is perhaps TRBD1 (5 bases). V was trimmed by 7 bases and J by 3 bases, leaving 24 bases between them. Germline V CDR1 and CDR2: MGHDK, SYGVNS. The CDR3 is 17 residues long. CDR3 nucleotide sequence: TGTGCCAGCACCCATGGCAGGGCGTCAAGTTCCGACACTGAAGCTTTCTTT. Protein: CASTHGRASSSDTEAFF.

On this clonotype itself: This clone may be a read error of a much larger clone one base away. CDR3 protein: CARSPGTEAFF. CDR3 DNA: TGTGCCCGCAGCCCCGGGACTGAAGCTTTCTTT. This chain uses TRBV28 with TRBJ1-1; no clear D gene. CDR1 and CDR2 (germline): MDHEN, SYDVKM. This CDR3 comprises 11 residues.

The V gene is TRBV4-1, the J gene TRBJ1-1, with D maybe TRBD1 (6 bases). The germline gives CDR1 MGHRA, CDR2 YSYEKL. The CDR3 has 14 residues. V gave up 2 bases and J gave up 1 base, with 8 bases separating them. The CDR3 sequence is CASSQIGGNTEAFF. CDR3 bases: TGCGCCAGCAGCCAAATAGGGGGGAACACTGAAGCTTTCTTT.

This clonotype appeared a few times. CDR3 protein: CAISEGQVEAKNIQYF. CDR3 nucleotide sequence: TGTGCCATCAGTGAAGGGCAGGTTGAAGCCAAAAACATTCAGTACTTC. This chain joins TRBV10-3 and TRBJ2-4; no clear D gene. Germline V CDR1 and CDR2: ENHRY, SYGVKD. The V and J ends lost 3 bases and 0 bases respectively, with 12 bases between them. The CDR3 runs to 16 residues.

J is TRBJ1-1 and V is TRBV6-6; D not resolved. From germline, CDR1 is MNHNY and CDR2 SVGAGI (reference sequence). V shed 6 bases and J shed 1 base, with 15 bases lying between them. The CDR3 sequence is 15 residues long. CDR3 nucleotides: TGTGCCAGCAGCCCACGGTTTCCGGGGAACACTGAAGCTTTCTTT. It yields the protein CASSPRFPGNTEAFF.

The rearrangement uses TRBV7-3 and TRBJ1-2, with D unclear. CDR3 length: 13 amino acids. V dropped 3 bases and J dropped 6 bases, with 11 bases sitting between them. CDR1 is SGHTA and CDR2 is FQGTGA in the germline V gene. In nucleotides, the CDR3 is TGTGCCAGCAGCTTGGGCCCGACGGATGGCTACACCTTC. Protein: CASSLGPTDGYTF.

This clonotype has only a few counts. The rearrangement links TRBV27 to TRBJ2-7, with D tentatively TRBD2 (6 bases). The CDR3 totals 14 residues. CDR1 MNHEY and CDR2 SMNVEV come from the germline V gene (reference sequence). V dropped 6 bases and J dropped 2 bases, with 14 bases sitting between them. The CDR3 DNA is TGTGCCAGCAGGGGGGGTCCTATCACCTACGAGCAGTACTTC. Amino acids: CASRGGPITYEQYF.

This clonotype was picked up a small number of times. The V and J genes are TRBV6-1 and TRBJ2-7; 8 nucleotides agree with TRBD2. V trimming: 3 bases; J trimming: 2 bases; junction bases outside the gene matches: 3. CDR3 length equals 14 residues. Germline V gives CDR1 MNHNS, CDR2 SASEGT. The CDR3 loop is CASSEAGLAYEQYF. CDR3 nucleotides: TGTGCCAGCAGTGAGGCGGGACTAGCCTACGAGCAGTACTTC.